This record covers a single TCR beta chain. Germline V gene sequence: CDR1 SEHNR, CDR2 FQNEAQ (reference sequence). V lost 5 bases, J lost 6 bases, and 10 bases stayed unmatched. The CDR3 consists of 15 residues. As processed by the authors: Reference gene primer amplification gave nucleated cell count estimates. Produced via immunoSEQ multiplex PCR; TCRdb's table is partial and in-frame only. V and J calls and clone size are given by that table; D and trimming were obtained from the DNA. The data contain roughly 230,000 clones, about 80% of them singletons. The sample is drawn from a study of blood T cell repertoires in COVID-19. Turning to the study itself: The study drew acute and convalescent COVID-19 samples from the United States, Italy and Spain. PBMCs, B-cell-depleted T cells, or T cells were the source of the cDNA or gDNA that made up the material.

The sample was peripheral blood. The chain couples TRBV7-9 to TRBJ2-1; TRBD2 matches 7 bases. The sequence was collected from a man over 45 with active or convalescent COVID-19. The CDR3 sequence is CASSPIWGGFNEQFF. CDR3 nucleotides: TGTGCCAGCAGCCCAATTTGGGGGGGTTTCAATGAGCAGTTCTTC.